These 28 T cell receptor beta chains were all obtained from the same sample, sequenced in a study of beta chain features in type 1 diabetes. cDNA synthesis used the whole RNA isolate, giving expressed TCRB sequences. Measured with immunoSEQ multiplex PCR; TCRdb has only the in-frame clones, and not every one. The sample holds fewer than 250,000 clones; over 9.5% are singletons and the top ten take around 0.031%. The specimen was naive CD4+ T cells from blood. The receptors originated from a woman aged 18-30 years in good health.

The rearrangement uses TRBV29-1 and TRBJ1-2; 7 bases line up with TRBD1. V dropped 7 bases and J dropped 2; count of bases not matched to a gene: 10. This CDR3 contains 14 residues. Per germline, CDR1 SQVTM and CDR2 ANQGSEA. CDR3 residues: CSARGGSANYGYTF. The DNA of the CDR3 is TGCAGCGCCAGAGGGGGCAGCGCCAACTATGGCTACACCTTC.

This sequence joins TRBV5-4 and TRBJ2-5, with TRBD2 matching 9 bases. Germline CDR1 SGHNT, CDR2 YYREEE (reference sequence). J was trimmed by 3 bases and V by 5 bases; bases with no gene match: 5. CDR3 length equals 14 residues. The CDR3 DNA reads TGTGCCAGCAGTAACGCGGGAGGGGAAGAGACCCAGTACTTC. Protein: CASSNAGGEETQYF.

Comments on this clone: Different DNA sequences within this sample yield the same CDR3. The chain recombines TRBV5-1 with TRBJ1-1; TRBD1 aligns across 8 bases. The CDR3 totals 14 residues. The germline V gene has CDR1 SGHRS and CDR2 YFSETQ. J gave up 0 bases and V 3 bases, and 1 base lay outside the gene matches. The CDR3 region is CASSSGQVNTEAFF. The DNA for the CDR3 is TGCGCCAGCAGCTCGGGACAGGTGAACACTGAAGCTTTCTTT.

The genes are TRBV11-2 and TRBJ2-3; D gene uncertain. Germline CDR1 and CDR2: SGHAT and FQNNGV. This CDR3 comprises 13 residues. With 0 bases removed from V and 5 bases from J, the gap between germline ends came to 6 bases. In nucleotides, the CDR3 is TGTGCCAGCAGCTTAGAGACAAGAGATACGCAGTATTTT. Protein sequence: CASSLETRDTQYF.

This clone has just a few counts. The chain is built from TRBV2 and TRBJ2-2; maybe TRBD1 (6 bases). The V gene lost 7 bases and the J gene lost 5 bases, with 14 bases spanning the gap. The CDR3 totals 14 residues. Germline assignment: CDR1 SNHLY and CDR2 FYNNEI. CDR3 coding DNA: TGTGCCAGCATATGGGACACAGGGACCGGGGAGCTGTTTTTT. The encoded protein is CASIWDTGTGELFF.

In this sample, this clone turned up a few times. J is TRBJ1-5 and V is TRBV23-1; 8 bases are shared with TRBD1. TRBV23-1 is an ORF; its function is uncertain. The CDR3 runs to 15 residues. V lost 4 bases, J lost 5 bases, and 7 bases stayed unmatched. The CDR3 protein is CASSPPGGADQPQHF. For the CDR3, the DNA is TGCGCCAGCAGTCCCCCAGGGGGCGCCGATCAGCCCCAGCATTTT.

This clone has only a few counts. This chain connects TRBV19 to TRBJ1-1, with 7 bases fitting TRBD1. Germline V gene sequence: CDR1 LNHDA, CDR2 SQIVND (reference sequence). This CDR3 has 14 amino acids. Germline trimming cut 9 bases from V and 0 bases from J; bases unmatched to any gene: 7. The CDR3 reads CASGTVTMNTEAFF. The CDR3 nucleotides read TGTGCCAGCGGGACAGTTACCATGAACACTGAAGCTTTCTTT.

The V call is TRBV5-1, the J call TRBJ2-3; the D is unclear. The germline CDR1 and CDR2 sequences are SGHRS and YFSETQ. Between the trimmed V and J ends, which lost 5 bases and 0 bases, there was a span of 7 bases. The CDR3 has 13 amino acids. CDR3: CASRVASTDTQYF. CDR3 bases: TGCGCCAGCAGAGTGGCTAGCACAGATACGCAGTATTTT.

The chain joins TRBV9 to TRBJ2-2, with D perhaps TRBD2 (6 bases). The V and J ends lost 1 base and 1 base respectively, with 11 bases between them. CDR1 and CDR2 from the germline V gene are SGDLS and YYNGEE. This CDR3 is built from 16 residues. This CDR3 is CASSVTAGRNTGELFF. The CDR3 coding sequence is TGTGCCAGCAGCGTAACGGCGGGGAGGAACACCGGGGAGCTGTTTTTT.

Only a few counts were recorded for this clone. The rearrangement links TRBV7-3 to TRBJ2-7, with 7 bases fitting TRBD2. CDR3 length: 15 residues. CDR1 is SGHTA and CDR2 is FQGTGA in the germline V gene. With V trimmed by 5 bases and J by 0 bases, 7 bases remained unmatched. The CDR3 DNA reads as TGTGCCAGCAGCGCGGACGGCGGGAGCTCCTACGAGCAGTACTTC. It is translated as CASSADGGSSYEQYF.

The chain carries TRBV27 and TRBJ2-3; a weak D match, TRBD1 (5 bases). The germline gives CDR1 MNHEY, CDR2 SMNVEV (reference sequence). The CDR3 has 16 amino acids. Trimming left V 2 bases short and J 1 base short, with 13 bases between. DNA of the CDR3: TGTGCCAGCAGTTTAACCAGGGTCCGGGGCACAGATACGCAGTATTTT. This translates into CASSLTRVRGTDTQYF.

This clone turned up a few times. The J gene is TRBJ2-3, the V gene TRBV19, with 8 nucleotides matching TRBD1. After removal of 3 bases from V and 5 bases from J, the junction contained 4 bases not matched to a gene. CDR3 length: 14 amino acids. CDR1 is LNHDA, CDR2 SQIVND, per germline (reference sequence). CDR3 loop: CASSIGTGKDTQYF. CDR3 DNA: TGTGCCAGTAGTATCGGGACAGGCAAAGATACGCAGTATTTT.

The chain couples TRBV5-6 to TRBJ2-7, with D perhaps matching TRBD2 (5 bases). The germline V gene encodes CDR1 SGHDT and CDR2 YYEEEE. Trimming shortened V by 2 bases and J by 4 bases, and 13 bases separated the two germline ends. This CDR3 comprises 14 residues. CDR3 residues: CASSFRGRWYEQYF. Written as DNA, the CDR3 is TGTGCCAGCAGCTTTCGAGGGAGATGGTACGAGCAGTACTTC.

The chain links TRBV5-1 to TRBJ2-5; 10 bases fit TRBD2. The CDR3 loop spans 14 amino acids. CDR1 and CDR2 from the germline V gene are SGHRS and YFSETQ. With 4 bases clipped from V and 5 bases from J, the junction kept 5 bases outside the gene matches. CDR3 nucleotides: TGCGCCAGCAGCCCAGCGGGAGGGCCGGAGACCCAGTACTTC. It translates to CASSPAGGPETQYF.

This CDR3 reads CACPAGTGGNTEAFF. The CDR3 DNA sequence: TGTGCCTGTCCTGCCGGGACAGGGGGGAACACTGAAGCTTTCTTT. This chain links TRBV30 with TRBJ1-1; 11 nucleotides align to TRBD1. Germline V gene data show CDR1 as GTSNPN and CDR2 as SVGIG (reference sequence). The CDR3 covers 15 residues. V trimming: 6 bases; J trimming: 1 base; junction bases outside the gene matches: 7.

The chain joins TRBV30 to TRBJ2-4; 8 bases agree with TRBD1. The ends lost 4 bases at V and 8 bases at J; junction bases unmatched: 10. The CDR3 is 14 amino acids. Germline CDR1 reads GTSNPN; CDR2 reads SVGIG (reference sequence). CDR3 DNA sequence: TGTGCCTGGAAGTGGGGGACAGGACGAGACATTCAGTACTTC. Encoded protein: CAWKWGTGRDIQYF.

This clone has a handful of counts. This chain joins TRBV19 and TRBJ1-4; D might be TRBD1 (6 bases). The germline gives CDR1 LNHDA, CDR2 SQIVND (reference sequence). V was pared by 7 bases and J by 7 bases, with 22 bases between. CDR3 length: 16 residues. The CDR3 DNA reads TGTGCCAGTACCGACCTCGTCGGGGGGCCAGTTGAAAAACTGTTTTTT. Protein sequence: CASTDLVGGPVEKLFF.

This clone was detected many times. The chain recombines TRBV4-2 with TRBJ2-1; TRBD2 agrees at 13 bases. CDR1 and CDR2 (germline): LGHNA, YNFKEQ. V was clipped by 4 bases and J by 9 bases; unmatched bases: 9. The CDR3 spans 16 residues. The CDR3 region has the DNA TGTGCCAGCAGCCCAGACGGACTAGCGGGAGTGGGTGAGCAGTTCTTC. Translated: CASSPDGLAGVGEQFF.

This clone was observed a handful of times. The chain has TRBV30 and TRBJ1-6; no definite D call. The CDR3 runs to 14 residues. Trimming cost V 3 bases and J 6 bases, with 12 bases left between them. The germline gives CDR1 GTSNPN, CDR2 SVGIG (reference sequence). CDR3 coding DNA: TGTGCCTGGAGCGTACCAGGAACTAATTCACCCCTCCACTTT. Translating gives CAWSVPGTNSPLHF.

This chain links TRBV5-4 with TRBJ2-1, with unresolved D. Germline CDR1 SGHNT, CDR2 YYREEE (reference sequence). CDR3 length: 12 residues. Trimming took 0 bases from V and 11 from J, leaving 9 bases between them. CDR3 sequence reads: CASSLDSSKQFF. Here the CDR3 DNA reads TGTGCCAGCAGCTTGGACAGCTCAAAGCAGTTCTTC.

This clone was seen a handful of times. J is TRBJ1-6 and V is TRBV25-1; D is ambiguous. Trimming took 6 bases from V and 6 from J, leaving 9 bases between them. Germline lookup yields CDR1 MGHDK and CDR2 SYGVNS. The CDR3 runs to 13 residues. The CDR3 spells CASSGLGNSPLHF. As DNA, the CDR3 is TGTGCCAGCAGCGGACTTGGTAATTCACCCCTCCACTTT.

The chain joins TRBV6-1 to TRBJ1-4; no definite D call. Trimming shortened V by 2 bases and J by 0 bases, and 10 bases separated the two germline ends. The CDR3 loop spans 16 amino acids. CDR1 and CDR2 (germline): MNHNS, SASEGT. The CDR3 sequence: CASSEFGGATNEKLFF. DNA for the CDR3: TGTGCCAGCAGTGAATTTGGCGGTGCAACTAATGAAAAACTGTTTTTT.

This clone turned up a few times. The V gene is TRBV6-5, the J gene TRBJ1-1; weak D call: TRBD1 (5 bases). Germline assignment: CDR1 MNHEY and CDR2 SVGAGI. V was trimmed by 6 bases and J by 5 bases, leaving 10 bases between them. This CDR3 is 12 amino acids long. The CDR3: CASRLTATEAFF. In nucleotides, the CDR3 is TGTGCCAGCAGATTGACAGCTACTGAAGCTTTCTTT.

This clone came up a few times. The rearrangement uses TRBV25-1 and TRBJ2-1; 10 positions match TRBD2. Germline loops: CDR1 MGHDK, CDR2 SYGVNS. J gave up 7 bases and V 6 bases, and 12 bases lay outside the gene matches. The CDR3 extends over 16 amino acids. CDR3 DNA sequence: TGTGCCAGCAGCTCCACGTCGGGACTAGCGACTAATGAGCAGTTCTTC. This codes for CASSSTSGLATNEQFF.

This chain links TRBV6-5 with TRBJ2-2, with D possibly being TRBD2 (6 bases). This CDR3 contains 16 residues. The germline V and J ends were trimmed by 4 bases and 0 bases, with 12 bases remaining between them. Looked up from germline, CDR1 is MNHEY and CDR2 is SVGAGI. The CDR3 spells CASSSRLGSNTGELFF. The CDR3 region has the DNA TGTGCCAGCAGTTCCCGACTAGGCTCGAACACCGGGGAGCTGTTTTTT.

J is TRBJ1-1 and V is TRBV5-1; D call uncertain. The V end lost 5 bases, the J end lost 2 bases, and 13 bases lay between the germline ends. CDR1 and CDR2 from the germline V gene are SGHRS and YFSETQ. The CDR3 consists of 14 residues. This chain's CDR3 is CASSRSTVNTEAFF. CDR3 nucleotide sequence: TGCGCCAGCAGTCGCTCCACGGTTAACACTGAAGCTTTCTTT. The whole variable domain, filled in from reference TRBV5-1 and TRBJ1-1, reads KAGVTQTPRYLIKTRGQQVTLSCSPISGHRSVSWYQQTPGQGLQFLFEYFSETQRNKGNFPGRFSGRQFSNSRSEMNVSTLELGDSALYLCASSRSTVNTEAFFGQGTRLTVV.

This chain connects TRBV6-5 to TRBJ2-1, with TRBD1 as a possible D gene (5 bases). CDR1 and CDR2 from the germline V gene are MNHEY and SVGAGI. The ends were cut back, 10 bases at V and 7 bases at J, with 14 bases in the middle. This CDR3 is built from 12 residues. Here the CDR3 reads CATRALWNEQFF. As DNA, the CDR3 is TGTGCCACCAGGGCCCTCTGGAATGAGCAGTTCTTC.

This clone was observed a handful of times. The J gene is TRBJ1-1, the V gene TRBV5-1; TRBD1 aligns across 8 bases. V lost 4 bases to trimming and J lost 1 base; unmatched junction nucleotides: 6. Germline CDR1 SGHRS, CDR2 YFSETQ. This CDR3 spans 15 amino acids. The CDR3, as DNA: TGCGCCAGCAGCCCCACAGGGGGGGAGAACACTGAAGCTTTCTTT. Its protein is CASSPTGGENTEAFF. Full variable domain (missing parts from reference TRBV5-1 and TRBJ1-1): KAGVTQTPRYLIKTRGQQVTLSCSPISGHRSVSWYQQTPGQGLQFLFEYFSETQRNKGNFPGRFSGRQFSNSRSEMNVSTLELGDSALYLCASSPTGGENTEAFFGQGTRLTVV.